Sequencing of this T cell receptor (beta chain) was carried out in a study of T cell responses to AZD1222 COVID-19 vaccine. V was trimmed by 4 bases and J by 8 bases, leaving 17 bases between them. The CDR3 is 15 amino acids. Germline loops: CDR1 MNHEY, CDR2 SMNVEV (reference sequence). The assay was immunoSEQ multiplex PCR, and TCRdb's table has in-frame clones only and misses some. The sample yields over 150,000 clones, 90% seen once. The chain recombines TRBV27 with TRBJ1-4, with D possibly TRBD1 on 5 matching bases. The TCR sequence derives from an adult in good health. The specimen comprised peripheral blood, sampled on day 0 of AZD1222 vaccination. The CDR3 spells CASSSSGTSGEKLFF. The CDR3 nucleotides read TGTGCCAGCAGTTCCTCAGGGACTTCAGGCGAAAAACTGTTTTTT.